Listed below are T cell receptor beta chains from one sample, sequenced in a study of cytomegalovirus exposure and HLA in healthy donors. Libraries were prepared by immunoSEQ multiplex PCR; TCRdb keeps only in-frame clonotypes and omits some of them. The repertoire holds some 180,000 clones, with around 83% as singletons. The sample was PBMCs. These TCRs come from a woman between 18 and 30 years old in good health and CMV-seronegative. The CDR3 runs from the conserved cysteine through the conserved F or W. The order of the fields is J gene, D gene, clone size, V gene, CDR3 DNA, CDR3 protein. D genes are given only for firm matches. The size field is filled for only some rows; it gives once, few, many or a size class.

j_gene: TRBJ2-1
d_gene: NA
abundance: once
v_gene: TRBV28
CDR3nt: TGTGCCAGCAGCCGGGACAACAATGAGCAGTTCTTC
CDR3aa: CASSRDNNEQFF

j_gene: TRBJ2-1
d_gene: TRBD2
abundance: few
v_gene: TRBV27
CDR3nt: TGTGCCAGCAGTTTCCGCGGGACTAGCGGGAGAAGGGGAAACTACAATGAGCAGTTCTTC
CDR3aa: CASSFRGTSGRRGNYNEQFF

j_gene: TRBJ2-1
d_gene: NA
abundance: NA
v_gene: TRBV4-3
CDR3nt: TGCGCCAGCAGTTCCCCCGCGGGTGAGCAGTTCTTC
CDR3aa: CASSSPAGEQFF

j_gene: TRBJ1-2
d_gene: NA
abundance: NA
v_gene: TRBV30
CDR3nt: TGTGCCTGGAGGAGGTCCCGCTATGGCTACACCTTC
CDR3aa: CAWRRSRYGYTF

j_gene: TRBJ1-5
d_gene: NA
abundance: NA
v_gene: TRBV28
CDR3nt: TGTGCCAGCAGTTTAAGGGGATTCGGCAATCAGCCCCAGCATTTT
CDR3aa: CASSLRGFGNQPQHF

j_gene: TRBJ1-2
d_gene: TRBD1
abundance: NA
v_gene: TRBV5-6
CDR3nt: TGTGCCAGCAGCTCAGGACAGGACTATGGCTACACCTTC
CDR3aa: CASSSGQDYGYTF

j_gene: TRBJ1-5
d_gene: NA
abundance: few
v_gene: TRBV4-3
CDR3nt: TGCGCCAGCAGCCAAGAGTACTCCAAGAACGAGCCCCAGCATTTT
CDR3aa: CASSQEYSKNEPQHF

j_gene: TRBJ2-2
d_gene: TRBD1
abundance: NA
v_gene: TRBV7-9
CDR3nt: TGTGCCAGCAGCTCGAGGGGTCCCGGGACAGCCCTCACCGGGGAGCTGTTTTTT
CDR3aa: CASSSRGPGTALTGELFF

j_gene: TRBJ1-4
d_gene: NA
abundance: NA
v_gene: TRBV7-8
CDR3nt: TGTGCCAGCAGCTTAGCGATGACCGGGTCAGGGCGAATTGAAAAACTGTTTTTT
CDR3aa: CASSLAMTGSGRIEKLFF

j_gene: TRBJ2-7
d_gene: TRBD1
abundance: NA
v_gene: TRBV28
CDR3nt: TGTGCCAGCAGGCTACAGGGGAGCTCCTACGAGCAGTACTTC
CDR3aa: CASRLQGSSYEQYF

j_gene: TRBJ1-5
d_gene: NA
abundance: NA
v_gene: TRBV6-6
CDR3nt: TGTGCCAGCAGTTACTCGCCGAGCTTAAATCAGCCCCAGCATTTT
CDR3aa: CASSYSPSLNQPQHF

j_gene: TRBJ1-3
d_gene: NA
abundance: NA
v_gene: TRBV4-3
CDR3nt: TGCGCCAGCAGCCAAGATCGACTTACCCAGGGGCGCTCTGGAAACACCATATATTTT
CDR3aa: CASSQDRLTQGRSGNTIYF

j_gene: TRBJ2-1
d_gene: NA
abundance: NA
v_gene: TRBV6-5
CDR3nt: TGTGCCAGCAGTTACAGGGAGTCCTACAATGAGCAGTTCTTC
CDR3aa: CASSYRESYNEQFF

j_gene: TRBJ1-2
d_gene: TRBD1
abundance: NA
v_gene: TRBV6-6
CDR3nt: TGTGCCAGCAACGGACAGGGGGCGCAGGGCTATGGCTACACCTTC
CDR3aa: CASNGQGAQGYGYTF

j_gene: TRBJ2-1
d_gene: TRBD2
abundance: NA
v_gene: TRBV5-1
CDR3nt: TGCGCCAGCAGCTTGGCGGGACTAGCGGGAGAGGCATATGAGCAGTTCTTC
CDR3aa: CASSLAGLAGEAYEQFF

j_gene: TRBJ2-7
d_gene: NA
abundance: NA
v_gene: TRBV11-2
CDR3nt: TGTGCCAGCAGTGTGACAGGCTTGAAAACCTACGAGCAGTACTTC
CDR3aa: CASSVTGLKTYEQYF

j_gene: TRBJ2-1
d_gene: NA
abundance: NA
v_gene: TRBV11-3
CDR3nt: TGTGCCAGCAGCAGGGAGGAGAGCTCCTACAATGAGCAGTTCTTC
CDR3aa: CASSREESSYNEQFF

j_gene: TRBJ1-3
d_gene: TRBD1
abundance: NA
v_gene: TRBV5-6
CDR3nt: TGTGCCAGCAGCTGGGGGACAGAATCGGGAAACACCATATATTTT
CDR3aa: CASSWGTESGNTIYF

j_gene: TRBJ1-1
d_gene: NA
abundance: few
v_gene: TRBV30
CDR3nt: TGTGCCTGGAGATTGGGCAAGTCGGGAGAAGCTTTCTTT
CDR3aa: CAWRLGKSGEAFF

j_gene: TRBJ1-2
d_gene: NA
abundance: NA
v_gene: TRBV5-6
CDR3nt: TGTGCCAGCCGTACCCGGGAACTTGATGGCTACACCTTC
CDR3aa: CASRTRELDGYTF

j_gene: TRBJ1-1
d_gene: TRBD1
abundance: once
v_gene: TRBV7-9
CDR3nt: TGTGCCAGCAGCCCCAGGGACAGGGGAAACACTGAAGCTTTCTTT
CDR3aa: CASSPRDRGNTEAFF

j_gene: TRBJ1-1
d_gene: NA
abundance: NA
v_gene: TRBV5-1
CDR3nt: TGCGCCAGCAGCCGGGACGGCGGGGGAGCTTTCTTT
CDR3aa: CASSRDGGGAFF

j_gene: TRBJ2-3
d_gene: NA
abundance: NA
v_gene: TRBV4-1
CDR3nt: TGCGCCAGCAGCCCGCCCTATCTGAATACGCAGTATTTT
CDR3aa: CASSPPYLNTQYF

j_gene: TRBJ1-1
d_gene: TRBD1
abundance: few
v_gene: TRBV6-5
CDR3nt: TGTGCCAGCAACCCGGGACAGGGAGGATACACTGAAGCTTTCTTT
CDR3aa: CASNPGQGGYTEAFF

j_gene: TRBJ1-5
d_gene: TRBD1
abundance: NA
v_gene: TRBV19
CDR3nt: TGTGCCAGTCAACAGGGGAATCAGCCCCAGCATTTT
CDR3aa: CASQQGNQPQHF

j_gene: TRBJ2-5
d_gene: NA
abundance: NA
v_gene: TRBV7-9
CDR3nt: TGTGCCAGCAGCTGGGAGTCTCCAGAGACCCAGTACTTC
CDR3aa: CASSWESPETQYF

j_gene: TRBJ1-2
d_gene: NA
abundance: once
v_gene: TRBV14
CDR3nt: TGTGCCAGCAGCCAAGATAGGACATACTATGGCTACACCTTC
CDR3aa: CASSQDRTYYGYTF